This TCR beta chain was captured in a study of T cell changes during pregnancy in multiple sclerosis. TCRdb keeps only in-frame clones here, not all; method: immunoSEQ multiplex PCR. The repertoire holds more than 35,000 clones, with around 90% as singletons. The source material was CD4+ T cells from peripheral blood mononuclear cells, sampled before pregnancy. The clonotype originates from a female donor with multiple sclerosis, enrolled in a pregnancy study.

The CDR3 reads CASSRDRGMNTEAFF. The DNA for the CDR3 is TGTGCCAGCAGTCGGGACAGGGGTATGAACACTGAAGCTTTCTTT. V usage is TRBV27 and J usage is TRBJ1-1; 10 nucleotides line up with TRBD1. Trimming cost V 5 bases and J 0 bases; bases outside gene matches: 3. This CDR3 comprises 15 residues. Germline values: CDR1 MNHEY, CDR2 SMNVEV (reference sequence).